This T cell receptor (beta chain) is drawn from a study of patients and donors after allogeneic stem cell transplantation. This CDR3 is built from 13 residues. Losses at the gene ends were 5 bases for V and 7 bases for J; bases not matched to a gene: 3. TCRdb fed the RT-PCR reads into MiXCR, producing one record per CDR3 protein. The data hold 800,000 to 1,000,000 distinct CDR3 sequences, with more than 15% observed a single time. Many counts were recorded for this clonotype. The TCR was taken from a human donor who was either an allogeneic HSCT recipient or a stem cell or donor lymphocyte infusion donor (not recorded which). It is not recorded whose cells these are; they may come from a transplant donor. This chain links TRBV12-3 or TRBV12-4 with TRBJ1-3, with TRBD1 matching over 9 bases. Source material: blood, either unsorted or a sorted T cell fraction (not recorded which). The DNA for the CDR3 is TGTGCCAGCAGTGGGACAGGGCCGAACACCATATATTTT. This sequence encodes CASSGTGPNTIYF.